Listed here are 2 T cell receptor beta chains from one sample, sequenced in a study of blood T cell repertoires in COVID-19. Libraries were prepared by immunoSEQ multiplex PCR; TCRdb keeps only in-frame clonotypes and omits some of them. The sample includes about 310,000 clones, around 90% of them seen just once. Material for sequencing was peripheral blood. The receptors derive from a woman in her forties with COVID-19, enrolled during active disease.

V is TRBV7-8 and J is TRBJ2-2; 10 nucleotides agree with TRBD2. This CDR3 has 18 residues. Germline CDR1 is SGHVS and CDR2 is FQNEAQ. V was pared by 1 base and J by 3 bases, with 8 bases of the junction left unmatched. This chain's CDR3 is CASSLVPSGSVDTGELFF. The CDR3 nucleotides are TGTGCCAGCAGCTTAGTTCCTAGCGGGAGCGTAGACACCGGGGAGCTGTTTTTT.

This chain links TRBV14 with TRBJ2-7; D is uncertain. The germline CDR1 and CDR2 sequences are SGHDN and FVKESK. V lost 5 bases and J 2 bases, leaving 10 bases between the germline ends. The CDR3 spans 13 residues. The CDR3 region is CASSSTNAYEQYF. The CDR3 DNA sequence: TGTGCCAGCAGCAGCACCAACGCCTACGAGCAGTACTTC.